Below, one T cell receptor (beta chain) is given with its context. As yet, its antigen is unknown. The germline V and J ends were trimmed by 8 bases and 1 base, with 10 bases remaining between them. This CDR3 is 13 amino acids long. These data are taken from a study of T cell responses to AZD1222 COVID-19 vaccine. Regarding the study as a whole: Receipt of two AZD1222 doses was followed by a rise in Spike-specific TCR breadth and depth. White British people made up most donors, females outnumbered males, and clonal diversity was possibly underestimated.

Assay used: immunoSEQ multiplex PCR; TCRdb lists only in-frame clones, some missing. The profile covers about 140,000 clones, with about 90% appearing a single time and about 7.5% taken by the ten largest. The gene calls are TRBV12-3 or TRBV12-4 and TRBJ2-3; D may correspond to TRBD1 or TRBD2 (5 bases each). Sequenced here: peripheral blood, sampled 28 days after the second dose of the MenACWY control vaccine. The clonotype was recovered from an adult who received the MenACWY meningococcal vaccine as a control. In nucleotides, the CDR3 is TGTGCCAGCGGCCAGGGAGGCACAGATACGCAGTATTTT. Translation: CASGQGGTDTQYF.